This T cell receptor (beta chain) was obtained from a study of identical twins (dated by TCRdb to 2016 to 2018). Looking at the study overall: To test whether fetal clonotypes persist, the study used deep sequencing on TCR alpha and beta repertoires from monozygotic twins, unrelated adults of various ages, and cord blood. To rule out contamination, the twin experiments were replicated at different times with different library preparation protocols. Overall results and qualifications from the work: Because the same donors could not be followed over many years, the conclusions relied on cross-sectional statistical analysis. Fewer insertions were carried by abundant cord blood beta clonotypes, a similar but weaker trend appeared in young adult naive repertoires, and no such trend appeared in memory repertoires. In beta out-of-frame sequences, excess twin sharing was weaker, because having fewer shared sequences lowered the signal-to-noise ratio. Invariant T cells such as MAIT and iNKT could partly confound zero-insertion analyses, though diverse VJ usage argued against this for most clonotypes. Recombination models systematically underestimated out-of-frame TCR alpha sharing in monozygotic twins but agreed with sharing between unrelated individuals. Compared with coincidental sharing between unrelated individuals, out-of-frame TCR alpha sequences shared between twins showed an excess of sequences with low generation probability.

The library was built by means of 5' RACE. These reads were obtained on an Illumina HiSeq 2000. A universal primer binding site was introduced by template switching, and a unique molecular identifier was present in the final cDNA, enabling accurate counting of TCR cDNA molecules. Specific primers in the conserved constant-segment region were used to synthesize first-strand cDNA for the TCR alpha and beta chains. Each cDNA library was double barcoded, with a SMART-Mk sample barcode plus Illumina barcodes, to control for contamination. TruSeq adapter sequences along with Illumina sample barcodes were introduced in two successive PCR steps. TCR alpha and beta cDNA libraries were sequenced on the Illumina HiSeq platform with custom primers. Processing in the source paper ran as follows. Unique molecular identifiers were extracted from raw reads with MiGEC, and CDR3 positions were determined with MiXCR. Recombination models were inferred per individual with the repgenHMM and IGoR tools using an EM algorithm. Shared clonotype analysis was performed with the tcR package in R, normalizing sharing by the product of cloneset sizes. To study raw recombination without the effects of thymic and clonal selection, out-of-frame nonproductive sequences were analyzed. TCRdb reworked the public reads: Q25 trimming with fastp, MiXCR clone assembly, productive beta chains retained. Rows with one shared CDR3 protein collapse into an entry with the most common genes and DNA. V and J calls and clone size were set by TCRdb, not the authors. The sample yields hundreds of thousands of distinct CDR3 sequences; around a sixth were counted once. 13% of the sample lies in the top ten.

Every donor in the study was a healthy Caucasian. Three pairs of female monozygotic twins, all aged about 18 to 30 years, made up the twin cohort. The RNA used for TCR libraries was isolated from peripheral blood mononuclear cells. CDR1 and CDR2 are read off the germline V gene as LGHNA and YNFKEQ. Trimming costs V 0 bases and J 6 bases, and their ends lie 9 bases apart. The CDR3 has 14 amino acids, counting the end cysteine and phenylalanine. Left in the record is the CDR3 DNA by itself, 42 bases read in frame from the first base. Comments on this clonotype: What this receptor recognizes is not known. Base qualities are not at hand, and no much larger clone is one base apart.

These sequences were also reported in another study, on T cells expressing NK-cell markers. As that second paper reports: In sorted CD3+CD56+NKG2C+, CD3+CD56+NKG2C- and CD3+CD56-NKG2C+ T-cell subsets from about 8 donors, TCR beta-chain repertoires were profiled. Among the eight sequenced donors, seven were HCMV-seropositive and one was HCMV-seronegative. To restrict sorting to alphabetaTCR-expressing T cells, an anti-gammadeltaTCR antibody was added in several experiments. In over 5 donors, the dominant CD3+CD56+NKG2C+ clonotypes were among the top 10 CD8+ clonotypes and accounted for about 1.0-7.5% of CD8+ T cells. Those dominant clonotypes were again the most abundant among CD3+CD56-NKG2C+ cells in a handful of donors, at roughly 25-65%. It remained unclear whether the expanded NKG2C-expressing T cell clones were specific for HCMV antigens. Randomly selected healthy volunteers, three men and five women, were used as the eight sequenced donors. To determine HCMV serostatus, a commercial ELISA kit was used to detect HCMV-specific IgG in serum. For about 6 donors, unsorted PBMC were also used to sequence bulk peripheral blood T-cell repertoires. Reads were demultiplexed and grouped by UMI with MIGEC, and clonotypes were assembled and quantified with MiTCR. Only TCR cDNA sequences supported by at least two reads were kept to exclude erroneous sequences. Downstream repertoire analysis used the tcR package, and clonotypes were matched across fractions by CDR3 nucleotide sequence plus V segment. VDJmatch was used to annotate antigen specificity against VDJdb, with one amino acid substitution in CDR3 permitted.

The clonotype originates from a woman aged 18-30 years in good health. Here the chain combines TRBV4-2 and TRBJ2-1; perhaps TRBD2 is the D gene, with 6 bases matching. Sequenced: PBMCs. For the CDR3, the sequence is CASSQDRGFNEQFF. The sequenced DNA is TGTGCCAGCAGCCAAGATCGGGGGTTCAATGAGCAGTTCTTC.